This T cell receptor beta chain was sequenced during a study of beta chain features in type 1 diabetes (dated by TCRdb to the late 2010s). About the full investigation: Mean age, gender distribution, total cell number and subset yield did not differ between patients and healthy donors. A total of about 100 million sorted cells were examined across all samples, and RNA yield correlated strongly with the number of cells per subset. The study compared the TCRB repertoires of sorted circulating CD4+ T cell subsets in recently diagnosed type 1 diabetes patients with those in matched healthy donors. Regulatory and stem cell-like memory subsets were obtained from only 8 patients and about 8 healthy donors, while naive and central memory subsets were obtained from all 28 donors. Results and caveats for the whole study, not just this receptor: Shorter templates might have been favored by PCR, but patient and control samples were amplified and corrected together, so both groups would have been affected equally by any skew. Naive, central memory and regulatory TCRB repertoires appeared more similar among patients than among healthy donors. In all four CD4+ subsets, TCRB CDR3 length was moderately but significantly shorter in type 1 diabetes patients. Because cDNA was sequenced instead of genomic DNA, activated cells with high expression could be over-represented, although the groups did not differ in activation or CD3 levels. Because small numbers of individuals were included in the HLA sub-analyses, any influence of HLA type on TCRB rearrangement was left unresolved. Patients with type 1 diabetes made fewer insertions and deleted more nucleotides at VDJ recombination sites, implying thymic rearrangement abnormalities.

The entire isolated RNA was reverse transcribed using the High Capacity cDNA Reverse Transcription Kit, and thus expressed TCRB transcripts were sequenced. Naive, central memory and regulatory T cell samples underwent deep immunoSEQ sequencing, averaging about 3.57 million total reads per sample. After sorted cells were lysed in RLT buffer, RNA was extracted with DNase-treated RNeasy Micro or Mini kits, with the choice depending on cell number. To prevent cross-contamination, every cell subset was processed on its own, while patient and healthy donor samples were processed together. Using the immunoSEQ multiplex PCR, TCRB sequences were amplified from cDNA into 87-bp fragments spanning the CDR3 region. The amplicons were sequenced using the Illumina HiSeq platform. The source study handled its data this way. Synthetic template baselines were used to correct PCR bias computationally, reads within Hamming distance 2 were collapsed together, and singletons that could not be merged were discarded. By aligning reads against IMGT, V, D and J genes, CDR3 length, and insertions or deletions at six rearrangement sites were assigned. Within each subset, clonotype counts were normalized to sorted cell number, after which true diversity and Gini coefficients were computed with the tcR R package. Repertoire sharing was quantified using the overlap coefficient calculated on TCRB nucleotide sequences. Sourced from immuneACCESS, this table was stored by TCRdb with only in-frame sequences that have V and J called. A share of the clones is absent; for the studies checked, an unresolved V gene accounts for under half, and the remainder has no known explanation. D and trimming were read from the DNA, whereas the V and J calls and clone size are those reported in that table. The table for this sample lists about 220,000 clones; roughly a tenth of them were counted only once. The top ten constitute roughly 1.4% of the sample.

Sequences GTSNPN (CDR1) and SVGIG (CDR2) are obtained from the germline V gene (reference sequence). From cysteine to phenylalanine, the CDR3 is 15 amino acids long. Here the CDR3 DNA is all that survives: 45 bases in frame from base 1. V is reduced by 3 bases and J by 0 bases, leaving a spacing of 12 bases between them. Each donor gave one peripheral blood draw, roughly 110 mL on average, collected into heparinised tubes. A BD FACSAria II and a panel including CD45RO, CCR7, CD25, CD127, CD95 and CD27 were used to sort naive, central memory, regulatory and stem cell-like memory CD4+ T cells. All sorted populations exceeded 95% purity. PBMCs were isolated immediately by Lymphoprep density gradient centrifugation and stained directly without culture. So that batch effects would be minimized, each experiment stained and sorted samples in pairs, pairing one healthy donor with one patient. This clone was found a few times. Its recognized antigen is unknown. There are no base qualities to consult, and no much larger clone falls within one base.

This chain joins TRBV30 to TRBJ2-1; the D gene is perhaps TRBD1, on 6 matching bases. The source material was central memory CD4+ T cells from blood. The sequence came from a man younger than 30 in good health. The DNA reads as follows: TGTGCCTGGAGCCAGGGGATGACCTCCTACAATGAGCAGTTCTTC. This encodes CAWSQGMTSYNEQFF.